This TCR beta chain appears in the sequencing data of a study of control samples from healthy donors and cancer patients. CDR1 is LGHDT, CDR2 YNNKEL, per germline (reference sequence). Trimming cost V 1 base and J 7 bases, with 11 bases left between them. The CDR3 has 14 amino acids. Only in-frame clones appear in the TCRdb table, and some are missing; sequencing was by immunoSEQ multiplex PCR. The table lists approximately 83,000 clones, over 90% of them singletons, with about 1.5% in the top ten. This TCR was sampled from a woman aged 25 to 39 in good health. Sequencing was performed on blood. The chain joins TRBV3-1 (or the pseudogene TRBV3-2) to TRBJ1-3; D not certain. The CDR3 DNA sequence: TGTGCCAGCAGCCAAGGACCTCAAGCGAACACCATATATTTT. Translated, it gives CASSQGPQANTIYF.